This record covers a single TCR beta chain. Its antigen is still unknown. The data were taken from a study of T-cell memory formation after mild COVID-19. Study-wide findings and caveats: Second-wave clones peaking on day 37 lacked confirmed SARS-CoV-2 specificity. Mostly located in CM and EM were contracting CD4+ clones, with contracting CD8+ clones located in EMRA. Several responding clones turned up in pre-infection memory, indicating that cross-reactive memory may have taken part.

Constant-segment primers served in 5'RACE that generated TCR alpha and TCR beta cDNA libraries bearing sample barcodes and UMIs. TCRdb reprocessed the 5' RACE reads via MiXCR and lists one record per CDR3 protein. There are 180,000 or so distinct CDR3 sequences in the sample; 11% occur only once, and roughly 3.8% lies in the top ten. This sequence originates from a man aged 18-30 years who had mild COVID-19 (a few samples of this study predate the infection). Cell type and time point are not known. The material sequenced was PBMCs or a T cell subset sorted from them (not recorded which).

CDR3 DNA sequence: TGTGCCAGCAGCCCCGGGACAGGGACAGGCAATGAGCAGTTCTTC. This translates into CASSPGTGTGNEQFF. This rearrangement joins TRBV6-2 or TRBV6-3 to TRBJ2-1; 9 bases align to TRBD1. This CDR3 has 15 amino acids. Trimming took 6 bases from V and 6 from J; bases not matched to a gene: 9. Germline V CDR1 and CDR2: MNHEY, SVGEGT.